This entry is about one T cell receptor beta chain. Its target is not known. The data derive from a study of Ad26.COV2.S vaccination and SARS-CoV-2 variants. About the research overall: The donor was enrolled in the Ad26.COV2.S arm of the COV1001 trial. Recipients of Ad26.COV2.S got it intramuscularly, once or twice 56 days apart.

Study-level findings and limits: It was found that vaccine and placebo recipients had similar non-spike TCR breadth. The placebo group had lower spike-specific TCR breadth than the vaccine recipients did.

As for treatment: some 19 received Ad26.COV2.S at low or high dose, single or two shots; 5 received placebo; per-sample allocation not given. Collection of samples fell on day 63 after the first vaccine or placebo injection. Profiling relied on immunoSEQ multiplex PCR, and the TCRdb table lists in-frame clones only, not all of them. The data show about 350,000 clones, roughly 90% seen once. Sequences were derived from peripheral blood, sampled in a trial of Ad26.COV2.S vaccine versus placebo. This clonotype was obtained from a person aged 18-60 years who received the Ad26.COV2.S COVID-19 vaccine or a placebo.

The CDR3 reads CASSLDEHSSGNTIYF. The CDR3 DNA follows: TGTGCCAGCAGCTTAGATGAACACTCCTCTGGAAACACCATATATTTT. The V call is TRBV11-3, the J call TRBJ1-3; no definite D call. V was trimmed by 0 bases and J by 0 bases, leaving 9 bases between them. This CDR3 spans 16 amino acids. The germline V gene has CDR1 SGHNT and CDR2 YENEEA.